These T cell receptor beta chains were read from a single sample in a study of CD8+ T cells in alopecia areata. Some clones are missing from TCRdb's copy, which holds only in-frame ones; the method was immunoSEQ multiplex PCR. In the table there are some 30,000 clones, 62% of which are singletons. The sample comprised NKG2D-high CD8+ T cells sorted from blood. The source is a human donor with alopecia areata. Both conserved end residues are part of each CDR3. Fields, in order: J gene, V gene, CDR3 protein.

TRBJ2-7	TRBV27	CASSLGGLHREQYF
TRBJ2-1	TRBV29-1	CSGPGLGGDEQFF
TRBJ1-1	TRBV29-1	CSVEMTGLNTEAFF
TRBJ2-7	TRBV30	CAWMGRLAGYYEQYF
TRBJ2-7	TRBV20-1	CSARGAEQYF
TRBJ2-7	TRBV27	CASSSSDSVYEQYF
TRBJ1-1	TRBV4-1	CASSPGVTEAFF
TRBJ2-1	TRBV5-1	CASSESGRVWVHEQFF
TRBJ2-7	TRBV7-8	CASSADRGPAYEQYF
TRBJ1-1	TRBV29-1	CSVVLCVEMNTEAFF
TRBJ2-7	TRBV2	CASSVRLAGVYEQYF
TRBJ2-1	TRBV7-2	CASSLLVGYSYNEQFF
TRBJ2-3	TRBV5-6	CASSPGLPPGTDTQYF